The 5 T cell receptor beta chains reported below all come from one sample, sequenced in a study of CD8 T cells in ankylosing spondylitis. TCRdb processed the 5' RACE reads anew with MiXCR; each CDR3 protein has one entry. Here the sample spans roughly 160,000 distinct CDR3 sequences, 9.5% to 13% being singletons. The sequencing sample was made of blood, either unsorted or a sorted T cell fraction (not recorded which). The receptors stem from a male donor with ankylosing spondylitis or in good health (not recorded which).

This clonotype was observed at least ten times. The J gene is TRBJ1-5, the V gene TRBV20-1; 8 nucleotides match TRBD1. CDR3 length: 15 amino acids. V lost 0 bases and J lost 5; bases outside the gene matches: 6. CDR1 and CDR2 (germline): DFQATT, SNEGSKA (reference sequence). In DNA form, the CDR3 reads TGCAGTGCTAGAGATCTAGACAGGGGTGATCAGCCCCAGCATTTT. Translating gives CSARDLDRGDQPQHF.

Turning to this clonotype: This may be a read error: a much more frequent sequence differs by one nucleotide. The rearrangement links TRBV20-1 to TRBJ2-5; 7 nucleotides agree with TRBD1. The germline V gene has CDR1 DFQATT and CDR2 SNEGSKA (reference sequence). This CDR3 region has 12 residues. The CDR3 nucleotides are TGCAGTGCGGGACAGTTTCAAGAGACCCTGTACTTC. Translation: CSAGQFQETLYF.

There are many counts of this clonotype. For the CDR3, the DNA is TGTGCCAGCAGCCGAAGCGGGAGGGTTGCGGAGACCCAGTACTTC. This sequence encodes CASSRSGRVAETQYF. The V gene is TRBV12-3 or TRBV12-4, the J gene TRBJ2-5, with 10 bases identical to TRBD2. The CDR3 consists of 15 residues. The junction had 9 bases not matched to a gene; V was cut back by 6 bases and J by 5 bases.

This clonotype came up a few times. The chain recombines TRBV24-1 with TRBJ2-2; 7 bases are shared with TRBD1. Per the germline V gene, CDR1 is KGHDR and CDR2 is SFDVKD. The CDR3 loop spans 16 amino acids. The V gene end was trimmed by 5 bases and the J gene end by 4 bases; junction bases not matched to a gene: 9. In DNA, the CDR3 is TGTGCCACCAGTGCCTCCCGGGACAGTGTCACCGGGGAGCTGTTTTTT. Its protein product is CATSASRDSVTGELFF.

This clonotype was counted only a few times. V and J are TRBV11-2 and TRBJ2-5; D unclear. Germline CDR1 reads SGHAT; CDR2 reads FQNNGV. V was clipped by 7 bases and J by 7 bases, with 19 bases between them. The CDR3 extends over 14 amino acids. The CDR3 sequence is CASTRGVRVGTQYF. CDR3 nucleotide sequence: TGTGCCAGCACCCGTGGCGTACGCGTCGGGACCCAGTACTTC.